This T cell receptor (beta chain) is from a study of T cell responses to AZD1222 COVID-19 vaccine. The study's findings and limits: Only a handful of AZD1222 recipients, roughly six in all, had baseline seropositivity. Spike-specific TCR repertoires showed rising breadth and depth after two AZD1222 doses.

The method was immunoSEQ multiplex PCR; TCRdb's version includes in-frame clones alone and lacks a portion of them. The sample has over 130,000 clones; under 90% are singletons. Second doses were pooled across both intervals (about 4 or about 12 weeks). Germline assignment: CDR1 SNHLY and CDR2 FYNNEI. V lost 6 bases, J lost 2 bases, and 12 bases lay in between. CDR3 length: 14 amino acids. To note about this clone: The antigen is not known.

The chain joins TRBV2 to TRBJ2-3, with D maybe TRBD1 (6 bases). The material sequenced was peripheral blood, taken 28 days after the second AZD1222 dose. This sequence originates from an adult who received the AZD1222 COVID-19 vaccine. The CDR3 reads CASREQGPTDTQYF. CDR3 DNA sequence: TGTGCCAGCAGGGAACAGGGACCCACAGATACGCAGTATTTT.